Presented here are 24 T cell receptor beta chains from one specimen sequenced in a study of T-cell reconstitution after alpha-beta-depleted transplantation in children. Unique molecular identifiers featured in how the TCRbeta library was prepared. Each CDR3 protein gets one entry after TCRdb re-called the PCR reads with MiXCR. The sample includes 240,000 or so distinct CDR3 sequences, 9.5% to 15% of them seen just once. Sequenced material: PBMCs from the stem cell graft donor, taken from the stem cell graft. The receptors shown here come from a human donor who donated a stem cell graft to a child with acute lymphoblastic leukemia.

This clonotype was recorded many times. CDR3 loop: CATSDPTSGQETQYF. Written as DNA, the CDR3 is TGTGCCACCAGTGATCCGACTAGCGGCCAAGAGACCCAGTACTTC. The rearrangement joins TRBV24-1 to TRBJ2-5, with TRBD2 matching over 9 bases. From germline, CDR1 is KGHDR and CDR2 SFDVKD. The CDR3 runs to 15 residues. Germline trimming cut 3 bases from V and 1 base from J; bases unmatched to any gene: 2.

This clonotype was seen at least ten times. Here the CDR3 reads CASSLEPNTDTQYF. The CDR3 bases are TGTGCCAGCAGCTTAGAACCAAACACAGATACGCAGTATTTT. V and J are TRBV7-3 and TRBJ2-3, with unresolved D. V was cut by 2 bases and J by 2 bases, with 8 bases left in between. Germline V lookup: CDR1 SGHTA, CDR2 FQGTGA. The CDR3 totals 14 residues.

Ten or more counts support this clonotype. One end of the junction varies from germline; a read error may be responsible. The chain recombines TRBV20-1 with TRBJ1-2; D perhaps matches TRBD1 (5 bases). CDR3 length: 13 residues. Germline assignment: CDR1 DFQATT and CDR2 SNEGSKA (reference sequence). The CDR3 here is CSARVTGLRAIYF. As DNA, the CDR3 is TGCAGTGCTAGAGTTACAGGTTTAAGAGCGATTTACTTC.

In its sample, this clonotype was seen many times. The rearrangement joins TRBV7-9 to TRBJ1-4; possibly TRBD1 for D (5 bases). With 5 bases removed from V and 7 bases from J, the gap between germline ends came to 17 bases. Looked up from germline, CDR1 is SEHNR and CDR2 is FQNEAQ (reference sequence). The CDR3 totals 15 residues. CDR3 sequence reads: CASSPPRGLPEKLFF. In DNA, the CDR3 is TGTGCCAGCAGCCCTCCGAGGGGCTTGCCTGAAAAACTGTTTTTT.

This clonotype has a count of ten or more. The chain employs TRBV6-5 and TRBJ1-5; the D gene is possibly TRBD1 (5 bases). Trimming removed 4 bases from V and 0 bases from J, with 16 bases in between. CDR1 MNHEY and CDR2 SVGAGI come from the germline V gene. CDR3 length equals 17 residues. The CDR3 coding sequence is TGTGCCAGCAGTTGGTCGGGGCCACCGTATAGCAATCAGCCCCAGCATTTT. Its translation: CASSWSGPPYSNQPQHF.

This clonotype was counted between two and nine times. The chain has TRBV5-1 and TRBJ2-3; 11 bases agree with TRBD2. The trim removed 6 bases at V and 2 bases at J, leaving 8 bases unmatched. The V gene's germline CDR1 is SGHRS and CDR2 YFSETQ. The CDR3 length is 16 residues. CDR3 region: CASIGGLAGDTDTQYF. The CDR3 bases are TGCGCCAGCATAGGAGGACTAGCGGGCGACACAGATACGCAGTATTTT.

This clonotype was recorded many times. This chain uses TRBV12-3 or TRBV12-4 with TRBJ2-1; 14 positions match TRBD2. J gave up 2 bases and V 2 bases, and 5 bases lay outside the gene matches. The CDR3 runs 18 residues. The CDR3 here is CASSLRTSGGYTYNEQFF. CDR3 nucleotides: TGTGCCAGCAGTTTACGGACTAGCGGGGGGTACACCTACAATGAGCAGTTCTTC.

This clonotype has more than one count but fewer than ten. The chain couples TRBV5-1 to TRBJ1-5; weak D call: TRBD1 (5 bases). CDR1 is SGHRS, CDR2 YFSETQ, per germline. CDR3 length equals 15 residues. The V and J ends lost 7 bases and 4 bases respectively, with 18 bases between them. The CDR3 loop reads CASGARQGRNQPQHF. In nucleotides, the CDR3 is TGCGCCAGCGGAGCGAGGCAGGGTCGTAATCAGCCCCAGCATTTT. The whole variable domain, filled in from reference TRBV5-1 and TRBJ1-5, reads KAGVTQTPRYLIKTRGQQVTLSCSPISGHRSVSWYQQTPGQGLQFLFEYFSETQRNKGNFPGRFSGRQFSNSRSEMNVSTLELGDSALYLCASGARQGRNQPQHFGDGTRLSIL.

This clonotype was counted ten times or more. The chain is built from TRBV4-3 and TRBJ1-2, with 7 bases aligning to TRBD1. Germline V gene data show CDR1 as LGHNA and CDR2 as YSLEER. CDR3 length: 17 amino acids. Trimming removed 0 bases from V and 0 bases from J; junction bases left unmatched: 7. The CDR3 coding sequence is TGCGCCAGCAGCCAAGAGTGGGACAGAATAGCTAACTATGGCTACACCTTC. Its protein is CASSQEWDRIANYGYTF.

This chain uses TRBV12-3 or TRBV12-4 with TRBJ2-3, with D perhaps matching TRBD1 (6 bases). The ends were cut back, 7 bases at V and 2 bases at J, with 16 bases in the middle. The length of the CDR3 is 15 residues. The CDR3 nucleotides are TGTGCCAGCATTCTAATTACAGGGACCACAGATACGCAGTATTTT. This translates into CASILITGTTDTQYF.

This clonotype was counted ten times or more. The CDR3 sequence: CASSRGHTSAIYGYTF. CDR3 coding DNA: TGTGCCAGCAGTCGGGGTCACACATCCGCAATTTATGGCTACACCTTC. This sequence joins TRBV6-1 and TRBJ1-2, with D unresolved. There are 16 residues in the CDR3. CDR1 is MNHNS, CDR2 SASEGT, per germline. The V end was cut by 5 bases, the J end by 5 bases, with 21 bases between.

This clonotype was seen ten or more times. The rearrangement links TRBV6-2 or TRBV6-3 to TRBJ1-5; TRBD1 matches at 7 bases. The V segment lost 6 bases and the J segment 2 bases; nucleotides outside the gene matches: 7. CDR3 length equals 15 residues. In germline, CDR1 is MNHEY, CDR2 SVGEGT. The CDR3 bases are TGTGCCAGCAGCACAACTGACAGGGGCAATCAGCCCCAGCATTTT. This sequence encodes CASSTTDRGNQPQHF.

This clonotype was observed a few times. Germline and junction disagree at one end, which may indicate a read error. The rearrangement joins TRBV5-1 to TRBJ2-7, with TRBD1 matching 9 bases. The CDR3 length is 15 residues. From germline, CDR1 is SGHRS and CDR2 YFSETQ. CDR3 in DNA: TGCGCCAGCACCTTGCCGGGACAGGGAAGGGACGAGCAGTACTTC. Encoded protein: CASTLPGQGRDEQYF.

CDR3 DNA: TGCGCCAGCAGCCAGCAGACAGGGTTCAATCAGCCCCAGCATTTT. Its translation is CASSQQTGFNQPQHF. The rearrangement uses TRBV4-3 and TRBJ1-5; TRBD1 aligns across 7 bases. Trimming cost V 3 bases and J 3 bases; bases outside gene matches: 5. Germline V lookup: CDR1 LGHNA, CDR2 YSLEER. The CDR3 has 15 residues.

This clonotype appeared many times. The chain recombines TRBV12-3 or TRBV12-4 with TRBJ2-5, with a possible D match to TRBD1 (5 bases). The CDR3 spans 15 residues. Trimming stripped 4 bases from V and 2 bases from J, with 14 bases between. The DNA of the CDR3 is TGTGCCAGCAGTTCCCCCCACTCAGGGCAAGAGACCCAGTACTTC. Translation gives CASSSPHSGQETQYF.

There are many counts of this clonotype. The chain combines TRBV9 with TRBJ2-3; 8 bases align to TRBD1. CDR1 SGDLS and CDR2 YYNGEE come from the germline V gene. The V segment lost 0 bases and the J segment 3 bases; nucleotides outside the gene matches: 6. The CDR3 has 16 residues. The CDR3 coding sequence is TGTGCCAGCAGCGTAGTCGGCCAGGGGGCAACAGATACGCAGTATTTT. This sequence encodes CASSVVGQGATDTQYF.

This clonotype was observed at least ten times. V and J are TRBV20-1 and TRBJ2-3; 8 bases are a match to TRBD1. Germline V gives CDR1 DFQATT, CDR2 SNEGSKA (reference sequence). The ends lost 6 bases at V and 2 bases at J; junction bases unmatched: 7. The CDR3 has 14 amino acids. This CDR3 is CSALGQGITDTQYF. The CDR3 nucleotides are TGCAGTGCCCTTGGACAGGGTATCACAGATACGCAGTATTTT.

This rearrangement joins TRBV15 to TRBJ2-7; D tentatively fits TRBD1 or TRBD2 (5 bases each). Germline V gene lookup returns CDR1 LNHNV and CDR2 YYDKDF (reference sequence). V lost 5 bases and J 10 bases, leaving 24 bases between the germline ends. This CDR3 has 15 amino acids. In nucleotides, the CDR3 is TGTGCCACCAGCCCGACCGGGGACGGCTACGTCGACCAGTACTTC. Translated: CATSPTGDGYVDQYF. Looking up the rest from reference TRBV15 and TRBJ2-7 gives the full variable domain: DAMVIQNPRYQVTQFGKPVTLSCSQTLNHNVMYWYQQKSSQAPKLLFHYYDKDFNNEADTPDNFQSRRPNTSFCFLDIRSPGLGDTAMYLCATSPTGDGYVDQYFGPGTRLTVT.

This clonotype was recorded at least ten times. CDR3 DNA: TGTGCCAGCAGTGATCTGACAGGGGGGAGTGCTTTCTTT. Amino acid sequence: CASSDLTGGSAFF. The V and J genes are TRBV6-2 or TRBV6-3 and TRBJ1-1; TRBD1 matches at 9 bases. The CDR3 consists of 13 residues. The ends lost 5 bases at V and 11 bases at J; junction bases unmatched: 9. Germline V CDR1 and CDR2: MNHEY, SVGEGT.

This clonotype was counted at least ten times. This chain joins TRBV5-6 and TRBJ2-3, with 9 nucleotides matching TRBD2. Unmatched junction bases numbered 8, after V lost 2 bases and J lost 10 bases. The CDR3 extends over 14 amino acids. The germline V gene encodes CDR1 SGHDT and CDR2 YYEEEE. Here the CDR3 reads CASSFSGGPLPQYF. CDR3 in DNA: TGTGCCAGCAGCTTTAGCGGGGGCCCCTTACCGCAGTATTTT.

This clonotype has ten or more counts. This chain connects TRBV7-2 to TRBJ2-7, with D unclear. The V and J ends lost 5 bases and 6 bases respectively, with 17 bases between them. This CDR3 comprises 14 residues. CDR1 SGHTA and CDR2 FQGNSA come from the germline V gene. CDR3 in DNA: TGTGCCAGCAGCCCGTATGGAACGGCGTTCGAGCAGTACTTC. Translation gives CASSPYGTAFEQYF.

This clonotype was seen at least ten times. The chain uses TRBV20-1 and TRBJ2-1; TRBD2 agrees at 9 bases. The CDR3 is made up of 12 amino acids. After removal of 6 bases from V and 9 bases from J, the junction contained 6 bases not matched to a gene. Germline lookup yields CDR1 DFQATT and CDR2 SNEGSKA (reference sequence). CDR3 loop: CSAPRRGGEQFF. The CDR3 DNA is TGCAGTGCCCCGCGGCGGGGGGGTGAGCAGTTCTTC.

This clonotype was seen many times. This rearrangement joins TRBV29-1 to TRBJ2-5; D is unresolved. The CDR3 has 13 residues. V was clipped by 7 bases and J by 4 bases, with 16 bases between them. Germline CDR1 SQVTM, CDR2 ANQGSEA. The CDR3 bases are TGCAGCGGCGGACCCCAAAGAAGAGAGACCCAGTACTTC. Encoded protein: CSGGPQRRETQYF.

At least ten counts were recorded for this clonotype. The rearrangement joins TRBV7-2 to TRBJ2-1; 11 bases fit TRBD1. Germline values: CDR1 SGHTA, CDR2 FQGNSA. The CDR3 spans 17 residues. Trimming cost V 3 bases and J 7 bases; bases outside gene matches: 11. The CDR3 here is CASSLDRGQVMRNEQFF. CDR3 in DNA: TGTGCCAGCAGCTTGGACAGGGGGCAGGTTATGAGGAATGAGCAGTTCTTC.